A selection of T cell receptor beta chains follows, all from one sample in a study of T-cell memory formation after mild COVID-19. TCRdb re-called the 5' RACE reads through MiXCR, storing one row per CDR3 protein. This sample carries 250,000 or so distinct CDR3 sequences, about a sixth of them seen once, and the ten largest clones take more than 20%. Sample: PBMCs or a T cell subset sorted from them (not recorded which). Receptors originate from a man younger than 35 who had mild COVID-19 (a few samples of this study predate the infection). Cell type and time point are not known. CDR3s include the opening cysteine and the closing phenylalanine or tryptophan. The order of the fields is clone size, V gene, D gene, J gene, CDR3 DNA, CDR3 protein. The D gene is left open where the match is weak. Clone size appears in some rows only: once, few, many, or a class for an expanded clone.

clone_size: few
v_call: TRBV7-3
d_call: -
j_call: TRBJ2-1
cdr3_nt: TGTGCCAGCAGCCCAAAGGGACTGAAGAACAATGAGCAGTTCTTC
cdr3_aa: CASSPKGLKNNEQFF

clone_size: many
v_call: TRBV29-1
d_call: -
j_call: TRBJ1-1
cdr3_nt: TGCAGCGTTGATACGACAGAGGGGAACACTGAAGCTTTCTTT
cdr3_aa: CSVDTTEGNTEAFF

clone_size: few
v_call: TRBV5-1
d_call: -
j_call: TRBJ1-2
cdr3_nt: TGCGCCAGCAGCCCGGACCGACGGCGGATTTATGGCTACACCTTC
cdr3_aa: CASSPDRRRIYGYTF

clone_size: -
v_call: TRBV4-1
d_call: -
j_call: TRBJ1-6
cdr3_nt: TGCGCCAGCAGCCAAGCGGGGGGCTTTATTTCACCCCTCCACTTT
cdr3_aa: CASSQAGGFISPLHF

clone_size: many
v_call: TRBV12-3/TRBV12-4
d_call: -
j_call: TRBJ1-6
cdr3_nt: TGTGCCAGCAGCCGACTGAACTCACCCCTCCACTTT
cdr3_aa: CASSRLNSPLHF

clone_size: few
v_call: TRBV20-1
d_call: -
j_call: TRBJ1-1
cdr3_nt: TGCAGTGTTCAAGAGGGCCGGGACACTGAAGCTTTCTTT
cdr3_aa: CSVQEGRDTEAFF

clone_size: few
v_call: TRBV4-3
d_call: TRBD2
j_call: TRBJ2-5
cdr3_nt: TGCGCCAGCAGCCAAGAAGCGGGGGGAGGGTCCCAGTACTTC
cdr3_aa: CASSQEAGGGSQYF

clone_size: few
v_call: TRBV6-6
d_call: -
j_call: TRBJ1-4
cdr3_nt: TGTGCCAGCAGTTACTCGCTTCAGGGGACACGTTATGAAAAACTGTTTTTT
cdr3_aa: CASSYSLQGTRYEKLFF

clone_size: few
v_call: TRBV11-1
d_call: -
j_call: TRBJ2-7
cdr3_nt: TGTGCCAGCAGCTGGGGACTCCCATCCTACGAGCAGTACTTC
cdr3_aa: CASSWGLPSYEQYF

clone_size: -
v_call: TRBV7-2
d_call: -
j_call: TRBJ2-2
cdr3_nt: TGTGCCAGCAGCCCAGACCCGGGGACGAACACCGGGGAGCTGTTTTTT
cdr3_aa: CASSPDPGTNTGELFF

clone_size: few
v_call: TRBV12-3/TRBV12-4
d_call: TRBD1
j_call: TRBJ2-7
cdr3_nt: TGTGCCAGCAGTTTAGGGGACAGGGGCGTCGAGCAGTACTTC
cdr3_aa: CASSLGDRGVEQYF

clone_size: -
v_call: TRBV27
d_call: TRBD1
j_call: TRBJ2-7
cdr3_nt: TGTGCCAGCAGTACGGACAGGGGCTACGAGCAGTACTTC
cdr3_aa: CASSTDRGYEQYF

clone_size: -
v_call: TRBV7-7
d_call: TRBD1
j_call: TRBJ2-1
cdr3_nt: TGTGCCAGCAGCTCCCCGGGACAGGGCATGAATGAGCAGTTCTTC
cdr3_aa: CASSSPGQGMNEQFF

clone_size: few
v_call: TRBV9
d_call: -
j_call: TRBJ2-1
cdr3_nt: TGTGCCAGCAGCCGCGGGGTGAGTCGGCACAATGAGCAGTTCTTC
cdr3_aa: CASSRGVSRHNEQFF

clone_size: few
v_call: TRBV10-2
d_call: -
j_call: TRBJ2-1
cdr3_nt: TGCGCCAGCAGTGCCTGGGAAATAGACAATGAGCAGTTCTTC
cdr3_aa: CASSAWEIDNEQFF

clone_size: few
v_call: TRBV12-3/TRBV12-4
d_call: -
j_call: TRBJ2-1
cdr3_nt: TGTGCCAGCACCCCCGAGGGGGACATAAGAAACAATGAGCAGTTCTTC
cdr3_aa: CASTPEGDIRNNEQFF

clone_size: -
v_call: TRBV9
d_call: TRBD1
j_call: TRBJ2-2
cdr3_nt: TGTGCCAGCAGCGCGCACGACAGGGAACGAACCGGGGAGCTGTTTTTT
cdr3_aa: CASSAHDRERTGELFF

clone_size: many
v_call: TRBV30
d_call: -
j_call: TRBJ2-7
cdr3_nt: TGTGCCTGGGGGGACCTTTACGAGCAGTACTTC
cdr3_aa: CAWGDLYEQYF

clone_size: -
v_call: TRBV2
d_call: -
j_call: TRBJ2-5
cdr3_nt: TGTGCCAGCAGTGGGAGGGCGGCGCAAGAGACCCAGTACTTC
cdr3_aa: CASSGRAAQETQYF

clone_size: -
v_call: TRBV11-2
d_call: -
j_call: TRBJ2-2
cdr3_nt: TGTGCCAGCAGCTCCGGTCCGGCATTGAACACCGGGGAGCTGTTTTTT
cdr3_aa: CASSSGPALNTGELFF

clone_size: -
v_call: TRBV21-1
d_call: -
j_call: TRBJ1-2
cdr3_nt: TGTGCCAGCAGCAAAGCACGGGGTTTCAGGGAAGGCTACACCTTC
cdr3_aa: CASSKARGFREGYTF

clone_size: few
v_call: TRBV6-6
d_call: TRBD1
j_call: TRBJ1-5
cdr3_nt: TGTGCCAGCATGGGGACCGGACAGGGCAATCAGCCCCAGCATTTT
cdr3_aa: CASMGTGQGNQPQHF

clone_size: -
v_call: TRBV7-2
d_call: -
j_call: TRBJ1-6
cdr3_nt: TGTGCCAGCAGCTTAGTGGGTGACTCACCCCTCCACTTT
cdr3_aa: CASSLVGDSPLHF

clone_size: -
v_call: TRBV7-3
d_call: TRBD2
j_call: TRBJ2-5
cdr3_nt: TGTGCCAGCAGTGAGCGGGGGGCGCAAGAGACCCAGTACTTC
cdr3_aa: CASSERGAQETQYF

clone_size: once
v_call: TRBV4-3
d_call: -
j_call: TRBJ2-6
cdr3_nt: TGCGCCAGCAGCCAAGAGGGGGTGGCTGGGGCCAACGTCCTGACTTTC
cdr3_aa: CASSQEGVAGANVLTF

clone_size: few
v_call: TRBV9
d_call: TRBD1
j_call: TRBJ2-7
cdr3_nt: TGTGCCAGCAGCGGCCTAGTGGGACAGGGGAAGTACTTC
cdr3_aa: CASSGLVGQGKYF

clone_size: few
v_call: TRBV7-2
d_call: TRBD1
j_call: TRBJ1-6
cdr3_nt: TGTGCCAGCAGCCTCCGACAGGGTTGGAATTCACCCCTCCACTTT
cdr3_aa: CASSLRQGWNSPLHF

clone_size: many
v_call: TRBV4-3
d_call: -
j_call: TRBJ2-6
cdr3_nt: TGCGCCAGCAGCCAAGATTGGAGCTCTGGGGCCAACGTCCTGACTTTC
cdr3_aa: CASSQDWSSGANVLTF

clone_size: -
v_call: TRBV4-1
d_call: -
j_call: TRBJ1-1
cdr3_nt: TGCGCCAGCAGCCGCTGGGGCTGGGGGTCGAACACTGAAGCTTTCTTT
cdr3_aa: CASSRWGWGSNTEAFF

clone_size: -
v_call: TRBV7-7
d_call: -
j_call: TRBJ2-5
cdr3_nt: TGTGCTAGCAACCCGCTGGGGCAGCAAGAGACCCAGTACTTC
cdr3_aa: CASNPLGQQETQYF

clone_size: few
v_call: TRBV4-3
d_call: -
j_call: TRBJ1-1
cdr3_nt: TGCGCCAGCAGCCATACCGGCCTAGAGGCGAACACTGAAGCTTTCTTT
cdr3_aa: CASSHTGLEANTEAFF

clone_size: few
v_call: TRBV7-2
d_call: -
j_call: TRBJ2-3
cdr3_nt: TGTGCCAGCAGCTTAGCGGGGGCGATTCGTACGCAGTATTTT
cdr3_aa: CASSLAGAIRTQYF

clone_size: few
v_call: TRBV29-1
d_call: TRBD1
j_call: TRBJ1-5
cdr3_nt: TGCAGCGTGTCAACAGGGGCAAACAATCAGCCCCAGCATTTT
cdr3_aa: CSVSTGANNQPQHF

clone_size: few
v_call: TRBV5-5
d_call: -
j_call: TRBJ2-5
cdr3_nt: TGTGCCAGCAGCTCGTATACGAAAGAGACCCAGTACTTC
cdr3_aa: CASSSYTKETQYF

clone_size: -
v_call: TRBV7-9
d_call: -
j_call: TRBJ2-7
cdr3_nt: TGTGCCAGCAGCTTATCTACCTTATTGGGACAGCAGTACTTC
cdr3_aa: CASSLSTLLGQQYF

clone_size: many
v_call: TRBV5-1
d_call: -
j_call: TRBJ2-6
cdr3_nt: TGCGCCAGCAGGGATTCCTCTGGGGCCAACGTCCTGACTTTC
cdr3_aa: CASRDSSGANVLTF

clone_size: few
v_call: TRBV4-3
d_call: -
j_call: TRBJ1-1
cdr3_nt: TGCGCCAGCAGCCAAGATCAGGGAAACACTGAAGCTTTCTTT
cdr3_aa: CASSQDQGNTEAFF

clone_size: many
v_call: TRBV14
d_call: -
j_call: TRBJ2-2
cdr3_nt: TGTGCCAGCAGCCAAGGCGGGGAGCTGTTTTTT
cdr3_aa: CASSQGGELFF

clone_size: few
v_call: TRBV7-2
d_call: -
j_call: TRBJ2-2
cdr3_nt: TGTGCCAGCACCCGAGGGGGGGGAGATAACACCGGGGAGCTGTTTTTT
cdr3_aa: CASTRGGGDNTGELFF

clone_size: many
v_call: TRBV6-5
d_call: TRBD1
j_call: TRBJ2-5
cdr3_nt: TGTGCCAGCAGACAGGGGGCGGGAGAGACCCAGTACTTC
cdr3_aa: CASRQGAGETQYF

clone_size: -
v_call: TRBV9
d_call: TRBD1
j_call: TRBJ2-7
cdr3_nt: TGTGCCAGCAGCGTCCAGCGGGGGACAGGGGGCATCGACGAGCAGTACTTC
cdr3_aa: CASSVQRGTGGIDEQYF

clone_size: medium-sized
v_call: TRBV7-2
d_call: TRBD2
j_call: TRBJ2-3
cdr3_nt: TGTGCCAGCAGCGATCCGGGACTAGCAATGAATACGCAGTATTTT
cdr3_aa: CASSDPGLAMNTQYF

clone_size: -
v_call: TRBV27
d_call: TRBD1
j_call: TRBJ1-2
cdr3_nt: TGTGCCAGCAGTTCAGGACAGGGGGGGATCTATGGCTACACCTTC
cdr3_aa: CASSSGQGGIYGYTF

clone_size: few
v_call: TRBV10-3
d_call: TRBD2
j_call: TRBJ2-5
cdr3_nt: TGTGCCATCAGTGAACCGGGACTAGAGCCCCTGACCCAGTACTTC
cdr3_aa: CAISEPGLEPLTQYF

clone_size: -
v_call: TRBV11-2
d_call: TRBD1
j_call: TRBJ2-5
cdr3_nt: TGTGCCAGCACCTTAGACAGGGGGACAGAGACCCAGTACTTC
cdr3_aa: CASTLDRGTETQYF

clone_size: few
v_call: TRBV6-2/TRBV6-3
d_call: -
j_call: TRBJ1-5
cdr3_nt: TGTGCCAGCAGTTACTGGCAGGGCCTTGAAGGGCCCCAGCATTTT
cdr3_aa: CASSYWQGLEGPQHF

clone_size: many
v_call: TRBV7-2
d_call: -
j_call: TRBJ2-5
cdr3_nt: TGTGCCAGCAGCTTACCAGCTCAAGAGACCCAGTACTTC
cdr3_aa: CASSLPAQETQYF

clone_size: few
v_call: TRBV7-3
d_call: -
j_call: TRBJ2-2
cdr3_nt: TGTGCCAGCAGTAGAGGGATTAACACCGGGGAGCTGTTTTTT
cdr3_aa: CASSRGINTGELFF

clone_size: many
v_call: TRBV20-1
d_call: TRBD1
j_call: TRBJ1-2
cdr3_nt: TGCAGTGCCCTTACCGGGACAGGGGGGAGAAGCTACACCTTC
cdr3_aa: CSALTGTGGRSYTF